This T cell receptor beta chain was captured in a study of neurological immune-mediated disorders. Study in general: The multiple sclerosis group of roughly 35 included around 30 relapsing-remitting and 3 secondary progressive patients.

With 10-nucleotide random UMIs, 5'RACE was used to make the cDNA. TCRdb re-called the 5' RACE reads through MiXCR, storing one row per CDR3 protein. Of some 38,000 distinct CDR3 sequences in the sample, 3% to 4% were seen once. In its sample, this clonotype was seen many times. CDR3 length: 14 residues. V lost 0 bases and J lost 5, with 10 bases in between. Germline CDR1 SGHRS, CDR2 YFSETQ. The V and J genes are TRBV5-1 and TRBJ2-3, with D uncertain. Input material: PBMCs. The TCR sequence derives from a man aged 25 to 45 with multiple sclerosis. CDR3 region: CASSLDHSLDTQYF. The CDR3 region has the DNA TGCGCCAGCAGCTTGGACCACTCGTTAGATACGCAGTATTTT.